This TCR beta chain was obtained from a study of T cells in Graves' hyperthyroidism and ophthalmopathy. There are many counts of this clonotype. Amplification of TCR beta CDR3 regions was performed using RNA transcripts as template. First-round RT-PCR with HTBI primers amplified the TCR CDR3 region. One entry per CDR3 protein, called by TCRdb with MiXCR from the multiplex PCR reads. The repertoire holds around 380,000 distinct CDR3 sequences, with approximately 13% as singletons. CDR3 length: 16 residues. Per germline, CDR1 SGHDT and CDR2 YYEEEE. Trimming removed 2 bases at V and 0 bases at J, with 12 bases between.

The sequence was collected from a man between 25 and 39 years old with Graves' hyperthyroidism that later progressed to Graves' ophthalmopathy. V usage is TRBV5-6 and J usage is TRBJ2-1; tentative D call: TRBD2 (5 bases). Sequencing input: blood. The CDR3 DNA follows: TGTGCCAGCAGCTTACGAGGGTCCAGCTCCTACAATGAGCAGTTCTTC. It specifies CASSLRGSSSYNEQFF.